Below are 12 T cell receptor beta chains sequenced from a single sample in a study of low-dose radiotherapy and immunotherapy resistance in tumors. Time point given: before trial treatment. Covering alpha and beta chains, TRAV- and TRBV-specific primers were used for the first-strand cDNA. A constant-region primer paired with the V-primer adapter amplified TCRs over about 19 PCR cycles. Each CDR3 protein gets one entry after TCRdb re-called the reads with MiXCR. The repertoire consists of around 36,000 distinct CDR3 sequences, with roughly a third occurring once and the leading ten covering roughly 3.7%. This specimen consisted of PBMCs, obtained before treatment. These receptors were obtained from a male donor with gallbladder cancer.

This clonotype was detected ten times or more. The chain is built from TRBV4-1 and TRBJ1-5, with 9 bases identical to TRBD1. The CDR3 spans 16 residues. Looked up from germline, CDR1 is MGHRA and CDR2 is YSYEKL. J was trimmed by 7 bases and V by 0 bases; bases with no gene match: 7. Here the CDR3 reads CASSQEGQGIGQPQHF. CDR3 nucleotides: TGCGCCAGCAGCCAAGAGGGACAGGGCATCGGACAGCCCCAGCATTTT.

In this sample, this clonotype turned up a few times. This sequence joins TRBV3-1 and TRBJ2-2; D remains ambiguous. CDR3 size: 14 residues. Germline CDR1 reads LGHDT; CDR2 reads YNNKEL (reference sequence). The V end was cut by 3 bases, the J end by 4 bases, with 9 bases between. CDR3 in amino acids: CASSHDRLTGELFF. Here the CDR3 DNA reads TGTGCCAGCAGCCACGACCGTCTCACCGGGGAGCTGTTTTTT.

This clonotype has a count of ten or more. V usage is TRBV28 and J usage is TRBJ2-7; D remains ambiguous. With 1 base removed from V and 1 base from J, the gap between germline ends came to 5 bases. Germline V gene sequence: CDR1 MDHEN, CDR2 SYDVKM. The CDR3 runs to 13 residues. CDR3 bases: TGTGCCAGCAGTTTATACGAATCCTACGAGCAGTACTTC. Its protein product is CASSLYESYEQYF. The variable domain in full, with the rest retrieved from reference TRBV28 and TRBJ2-7, is DVKVTQSSRYLVKRTGEKVFLECVQDMDHENMFWYRQDPGLGLRLIYFSYDVKMKEKGDIPEGYSVSREKKERFSLILESASTNQTSMYLCASSLYESYEQYFGPGTRLTVT.

At least ten counts were recorded for this clonotype. This chain joins TRBV7-2 and TRBJ2-1; 10 bases map to TRBD2. CDR1 is SGHTA and CDR2 is FQGNSA in the germline V gene. This CDR3 contains 14 residues. The ends lost 4 bases at V and 8 bases at J; junction bases unmatched: 5. The CDR3, as DNA: TGTGCCAGCAGCTCACTAGCGGGGTTCGATGAGCAGTTCTTC. Translating gives CASSSLAGFDEQFF.

This clonotype was found many times. At one of its ends the junction is not consistent with the germline gene, which may arise from a read error. V usage is TRBV5-1 and J usage is TRBJ2-7; 10 bases agree with TRBD1. Germline V gene data show CDR1 as SGHRS and CDR2 as YFSETQ. The CDR3 covers 14 residues. The chain's CDR3 is CASSLGQGAYEQYF. The DNA of the CDR3 is TGTGCCAGCAGCTTAGGACAGGGGGCCTACGAGCAGTACTTC.

The chain links TRBV27 to TRBJ2-1, with D possibly matching TRBD1 (5 bases). The CDR3 runs to 13 residues. V lost 3 bases, J lost 7 bases, and 10 bases lay in between. In germline, CDR1 is MNHEY, CDR2 SMNVEV (reference sequence). CDR3 loop: CASSLGRVNEQFF. The CDR3 nucleotides read TGTGCCAGCAGTTTGGGCAGGGTGAATGAGCAGTTCTTC.

The chain employs TRBV30 and TRBJ2-4; D possibly corresponds to TRBD1 (6 bases). This CDR3 contains 13 residues. V was shortened by 2 bases and J by 3 bases, with 8 bases between the two germline ends. The germline CDR1 and CDR2 sequences are GTSNPN and SVGIG (reference sequence). CDR3 sequence: CAWSTGYKNIQYF. CDR3 nucleotide sequence: TGTGCCTGGAGTACAGGGTACAAAAACATTCAGTACTTC.

The table lists this clonotype with many counts. The gene calls are TRBV24-1 and TRBJ2-1; the match to TRBD2 covers 8 bases. Germline trimming cut 7 bases from V and 3 bases from J; bases unmatched to any gene: 4. This CDR3 contains 14 residues. Germline values: CDR1 KGHDR, CDR2 SFDVKD. The CDR3 coding sequence is TGTGCCACCAGGGAGGGGACTAGCTACAATGAGCAGTTCTTC. This codes for CATREGTSYNEQFF.

The genes are TRBV12-3 or TRBV12-4 and TRBJ1-2; D is perhaps TRBD1 (6 bases). CDR3 length: 15 amino acids. The V end lost 5 bases, the J end lost 7 bases, and 20 bases lay between the germline ends. The CDR3 nucleotides read TGTGCCAGCAGTCCTCCACCGACAGGAGAGGGTGGCTACACCTTC. Protein product: CASSPPPTGEGGYTF.

This clonotype was detected ten times or more. CDR3 nucleotides: TGTGCCAGCAGCCGGGACCGGTCCTACGAGCAGTACTTC. Translation gives CASSRDRSYEQYF. The J gene is TRBJ2-7, the V gene TRBV7-2; D may be TRBD1 or TRBD2 (5 bases each). The V end was cut by 5 bases, the J end by 1 base, with 9 bases between. The germline gives CDR1 SGHTA, CDR2 FQGNSA. This CDR3 comprises 13 residues.

V gene TRBV12-5 combines with J gene TRBJ2-7; D may correspond to TRBD1 or TRBD2 (5 bases each). V was shortened by 5 bases and J by 1 base, with 12 bases between the two germline ends. The CDR3 is 14 amino acids. The V gene's germline CDR1 is LGHNT and CDR2 FRNRAP. The CDR3 sequence is CASGPGRLSYEQYF. CDR3 coding DNA: TGTGCTAGTGGTCCGGGACGTCTGTCCTACGAGCAGTACTTC.

The chain couples TRBV6-1 to TRBJ2-3; the D is unclear. Trimming removed 0 bases at V and 0 bases at J, with 10 bases between. The germline V gene has CDR1 MNHNS and CDR2 SASEGT. This CDR3 is 16 amino acids long. The CDR3 here is CASSEAGRTSTDTQYF. The DNA of the CDR3 is TGTGCCAGCAGTGAAGCAGGCAGAACTAGCACAGATACGCAGTATTTT.